The source of this T cell receptor (beta chain) is a study of naive and memory T cell subsets. Findings of the study overall: There was no ground truth to check naive and memory subset results.

After the first PCR, alpha and beta chain libraries were processed separately. Worth noting for this clonotype: The antigen is undetermined.

The beta constant-region primer was an equimolar mix of two oligonucleotides covering TRBC1 and TRBC2. Ligation attached a single-stranded oligonucleotide with a 12-nucleotide UMI and the SP2 primer to the cDNA 3' end. Using its own MiXCR run on the UMI-ligation and nested PCR reads, TCRdb lists one record per CDR3 protein. This table holds some 87,000 distinct CDR3 sequences, roughly 7% found once. This sequence was found in a human donor in good health. The specimen was central memory CD4+ T cells from blood.

Here the CDR3 reads CSVTGQGHTEAFF. The CDR3, as DNA: TGCAGCGTCACGGGACAGGGGCACACTGAAGCTTTCTTT. V gene TRBV29-1 combines with J gene TRBJ1-1, with 10 positions matching TRBD1. Germline CDR1 is SQVTM and CDR2 is ANQGSEA. Trimming removed 6 bases from V and 3 bases from J; junction bases left unmatched: 4. The CDR3 totals 13 residues.